This T cell receptor beta chain was identified during a study of blood T cell repertoires in COVID-19. Per the original data handling: Reference gene primer amplification in the assay estimated nucleated cell counts. The table came from immunoSEQ multiplex PCR; TCRdb's copy has only in-frame clones and leaves some out. V, J and clone size are taken as reported in that table, and D and trimming were inferred from the DNA itself. The data hold some 100,000 clones, with roughly nine tenths observed a single time. The specimen was peripheral blood. This TCR was recovered from a human donor with active COVID-19. The donor label of this sample is uncertain.

Here the CDR3 DNA reads TGTGCCAGCAGCGTAGGCAAGGGGGCTGTTTACCCTGGCGAGCAGTACTTC. This sequence encodes CASSVGKGAVYPGEQYF. V usage is TRBV9 and J usage is TRBJ2-7, with 7 bases identical to TRBD1. From germline, CDR1 is SGDLS and CDR2 YYNGEE. V gave up 0 bases and J gave up 6 bases; unmatched junction bases: 15. The CDR3 sequence is 17 residues long.